This T cell receptor (beta chain) came from a study of blood T cell repertoires in COVID-19 (dated by TCRdb to 2020 to 2021). Broadly, across the study: Collaborator samples came from the United States, Italy and Spain and covered acute and convalescent phases of COVID-19. The prospective study material was composed of cDNA or gDNA derived from T cells, B-cell-depleted T cells, or PBMCs. Subjects who had been exposed to COVID-19, were actively infected with it, or had recovered from it provided the deeply sampled blood TCRbeta repertoires that made up the dataset. The repertoires were released in a freely available public database meant as a resource for research on the immune response to SARS-CoV-2. The samples were drawn from the first 160 participants of the ongoing ImmuneRACE study and from 1,254 subjects provided by 6 global collaborators. The sample metadata nearly always contained a de-identified subject ID, COVID-19 status, age in years and sex. HLA class I and class II types, where available, came from metadata supplied by the sample provider rather than from assay-based typing. Findings and caveats that apply to the study as a whole: The quantity of clinical and demographic metadata differed by source and by participant and was supplied without curation.

CDR1 and CDR2 are read off the germline V gene as MNHEY and SVGAGI. The trim is 5 bases for V and 5 bases for J, with a gap of 7 bases between the germline ends. From its cysteine to its phenylalanine, the CDR3 spans 12 amino acids. Kept here is only the CDR3 DNA, which spans 36 bases and is read in frame from base 1. The immunoSEQ Assay, a bias-controlled multiplex PCR, was used to amplify TCRbeta CDR3 regions from genomic DNA. Processing in the source paper ran as follows. Within the assay, amplification of reference gene primers was used to estimate how many nucleated cells each sample contained. To quantify the absolute abundance of each unique TCRbeta CDR3 rearrangement, sequence reads were collapsed and filtered. Productive Simpson clonality was computed per sample as the square root of Simpson's diversity index over productive rearrangements. Not all clones reach the TCRdb copy of this immuneACCESS table, which keeps in-frame sequences only. Checked studies attribute under half of the gap to unresolved V genes and leave the rest unexplained. The D gene and trimming were derived from the DNA, and the V and J assignments and clone size from that table. The sample profile shows 75,000 to 100,000 clones; about 85% of them were found once. Over 8.5% of the sample belongs to the ten largest clones.

In regard to this clone: It has no known antigen specificity. No base qualities exist here, and no much larger clone lies one base off it.

Each collaborating institution followed its own protocols to collect whole blood in K2EDTA tubes. For TCRbeta analysis, collaborators shipped samples as frozen whole blood, isolated PBMCs, or DNA extracted from either of those sample types. The TCR was taken from a woman of 80 years or more with acute or convalescent COVID-19. The sample taken for sequencing was peripheral blood. This chain is built from TRBV6-5 and TRBJ1-3; no D gene is confidently identified. The CDR3 region: CASSRDRNTIYF. At the DNA level, the sequence is TGTGCCAGCAGTCGAGACAGAAACACCATATATTTT.